The 5 T cell receptor beta chains below come from one sample, sequenced in a study of blood T cell repertoires in COVID-19. Sequencing was performed with immunoSEQ multiplex PCR; in TCRdb, only in-frame clones are kept and a portion is missing. The sample lists about 82,000 clones, approximately 78% seen once, with approximately 34% in the top ten. Specimen: peripheral blood. The receptors originated from a man aged 55 to 70 with COVID-19, enrolled during active disease.

J is TRBJ2-7 and V is TRBV7-2, with 7 bases that match TRBD1. This CDR3 has 14 amino acids. CDR1 SGHTA and CDR2 FQGNSA come from the germline V gene. Losses at the gene ends were 5 bases for V and 3 bases for J; bases not matched to a gene: 7. The CDR3 reads CASSPRQGYYEQYF. In DNA form, the CDR3 reads TGTGCCAGCAGCCCCCGACAGGGTTACTACGAGCAGTACTTC.

This clone was counted between two and nine times. The CDR3 loop reads CASSLVEAVTGELFF. For the CDR3, the DNA is TGTGCCAGCTCACTAGTAGAGGCAGTCACCGGGGAGCTGTTTTTT. This chain links TRBV18 with TRBJ2-2; D is uncertain. Deletions cut 4 bases from V and 4 bases from J, with 13 bases between. The length of the CDR3 is 15 residues. The germline V gene encodes CDR1 KGHSH and CDR2 LQKENI.

The chain combines TRBV5-1 with TRBJ1-2; D gene uncertain. Germline-derived CDR1 and CDR2 are SGHRS and YFSETQ. The CDR3 runs to 13 residues. V lost 7 bases and J lost 4, with 14 bases in between. The CDR3 protein is CASSADPGYGYTF. DNA for the CDR3: TGCGCCAGCTCCGCGGATCCTGGCTATGGCTACACCTTC.

The sample holds a few counts of this clone. V usage is TRBV2 and J usage is TRBJ2-1; a weak D match, TRBD2 (7 bases). The CDR3 is 12 amino acids. The germline gives CDR1 SNHLY, CDR2 FYNNEI. Trimming shortened V by 4 bases and J by 9 bases, and 10 bases separated the two germline ends. CDR3 residues: CASSVRGGEQFF. The DNA of the CDR3 is TGTGCCAGCAGTGTTAGGGGGGGTGAGCAGTTCTTC.

The genes are TRBV19 and TRBJ1-2; tentatively, D is TRBD1 (6 bases). CDR3 length: 14 residues. Germline V gives CDR1 LNHDA, CDR2 SQIVND (reference sequence). V was pared by 4 bases and J by 4 bases, with 13 bases between. The CDR3 DNA follows: TGTGCCAGTAGTAGCGCAGGGGAGGGCTATGGCTACACCTTC. Translated: CASSSAGEGYGYTF.